The rows below give T cell receptor beta chains drawn from one sample of a study of cytomegalovirus exposure and HLA in healthy donors. Measured with immunoSEQ multiplex PCR; TCRdb has only the in-frame clones, and not every one. The sample records over 150,000 clones, around 86% being singletons. Sequenced sample: PBMCs. These receptor sequences come from a girl aged 2-9 years in good health and CMV-seropositive. The CDR3 runs from the conserved cysteine through the conserved F or W. D genes are given only for firm matches. For some rows the clone size is stated as once, few or many, or as a class when expanded; others skip it.

v_call	clone_size	d_call	j_call	cdr3_aa	cdr3_nt
TRBV13	once	.	TRBJ2-3	CASSPGVFRDTQYF	TGTGCCAGCAGCCCGGGAGTCTTCAGAGATACGCAGTATTTT
TRBV6-1	.	.	TRBJ2-2	CASSEERSGELFF	TGTGCCAGCAGTGAAGAGAGGTCCGGGGAGCTGTTTTTT
TRBV15	.	.	TRBJ2-6	CATSRTGFKIDVLTF	TGTGCCACCAGCAGGACGGGGTTCAAAATAGACGTCCTGACTTTC
TRBV7-9	.	.	TRBJ2-1	CASSLAGAGDEQFF	TGTGCCAGCAGCTTAGCGGGGGCGGGGGATGAGCAGTTCTTC
TRBV15	.	.	TRBJ1-6	CATSRAGDESPLHF	TGTGCCACCAGCAGAGCAGGGGACGAGTCACCCCTCCACTTT
TRBV25-1	.	TRBD1	TRBJ1-2	CASSEQGGRGYTF	TGTGCCAGCAGTGAACAGGGGGGAAGGGGCTACACCTTC
TRBV2	.	.	TRBJ1-5	CAGTTDLNQPQHF	TGTGCCGGAACGACAGATCTGAATCAGCCCCAGCATTTT
TRBV12-5	.	.	TRBJ1-2	CASGPSGQSDGYTF	TGTGCTAGTGGTCCATCCGGACAGTCAGATGGCTACACCTTC
TRBV30	.	TRBD1	TRBJ2-5	CAWRTGKQETQYF	TGTGCCTGGAGGACAGGGAAACAAGAGACCCAGTACTTC
TRBV10-3	.	.	TRBJ1-6	CAIRPGLHNSPLHF	TGTGCCATCAGGCCGGGACTCCATAATTCACCCCTCCACTTT
TRBV15	.	TRBD1	TRBJ1-4	CATSRAGTVHEKLFF	TGTGCCACCAGCAGAGCGGGGACAGTTCATGAAAAACTGTTTTTT
TRBV13	.	.	TRBJ1-4	CASSSLASGGREKLFF	TGTGCCAGCAGCTCACTGGCTTCGGGGGGCAGGGAAAAACTGTTTTTT
TRBV7-2	.	TRBD1	TRBJ2-1	CASSPTGGQGSGGQFF	TGTGCCAGCAGCCCGACAGGGGGACAGGGATCCGGTGGGCAGTTCTTC
TRBV28	few	.	TRBJ2-7	CASSFLTGSRRVALDDEQYF	TGTGCCAGCAGTTTTCTTACGGGGTCGAGGCGAGTTGCGTTAGACGACGAGCAGTACTTC
TRBV6-7	once	TRBD1	TRBJ1-1	CASSYSLLPGGAEDTEAFF	TGTGCCAGCAGTTACAGTCTTTTACCAGGGGGCGCAGAGGACACTGAAGCTTTCTTT
TRBV27	few	.	TRBJ2-1	CASSQNNEQFF	TGTGCCAGCAGTCAGAACAATGAGCAGTTCTTC
TRBV19	few	.	TRBJ2-7	CASSIIPYEQYF	TGTGCCAGTAGTATCATCCCCTACGAGCAGTACTTC
TRBV30	.	.	TRBJ2-5	CAWSLETQYF	TGTGCCTGGAGCTTGGAGACCCAGTACTTC
TRBV4-2	.	TRBD2	TRBJ2-1	CASSQVGREGGNNEQFF	TGTGCCAGCAGCCAAGTCGGGCGGGAGGGGGGAAACAATGAGCAGTTCTTC
TRBV10-1	.	TRBD1	TRBJ2-2	CASGTGATGELFF	TGCGCCAGTGGTACAGGGGCCACCGGGGAGCTGTTTTTT